This TCR beta chain was identified during a study of CD8 T cells in ankylosing spondylitis (dated by TCRdb to about 2017). Study-level background: The study profiled T cell receptor beta repertoires in healthy donors and ankylosing spondylitis patients to find disease-linked TCR variants. The full study cohort was made up of approximately 27 ankylosing spondylitis patients and over 90 healthy donors. Samples of peripheral blood were taken, and for ankylosing spondylitis patients, synovial fluid was collected as well.

What the authors observed across the whole study: Blood from ankylosing spondylitis patients appeared to be characterized by a TCR beta motif composed of roughly 8 highly homologous amino acid variants. According to the report, matched synovial fluid samples from ankylosing spondylitis patients were significantly enriched for the disease-linked clones. Some TCR beta motif variants had previously been reported in synovial fluid and blood of reactive arthritis patients, which suggested common disease-initiation mechanisms. In peripheral blood, the disease-linked clones were found at relatively low frequencies and had a CD8+ phenotype.

This clonotype has a count of ten or more. No antigen is known for it. No quality values exist for individual bases; no much larger clone is one base distant. TCRdb shows the sequencer as Illumina HiSeq 2500. TCR beta libraries were prepared by quantitative 5'-RACE with molecular barcodes. As for the authors' bioinformatics: A new computational method, built on a probabilistic model of VDJ rearrangement, was used to identify disease-linked TCR variants. The public reads were reanalyzed by TCRdb: fastp trimming at Q25, MiXCR alignment, in-frame beta chains only. Rows with one shared CDR3 protein collapse into an entry with the most common genes and DNA. The V and J calls come from TCRdb's annotation, not from the publication. The sample data list 25,000 to 40,000 distinct CDR3 sequences, and 5.5% to 8% of these were observed just once. 10% to 13% of the sample lies in the top ten. The CDR3 starts with the cysteine, ends with the phenylalanine, and has 15 residues. Just the 45-base CDR3 DNA is kept, in frame starting at base 1. CDR1 is given as MDHEN and CDR2 as SYDVKM, both from the germline V gene. At the junction V is shortened by 7 bases and J by 1 base; bases outside the gene matches: 7.

The sequence links TRBV28 to TRBJ2-1; TRBD1 fits 7 bases in the junction. The source of this sequence is a male donor with ankylosing spondylitis or in good health (not recorded which). The sample was blood, either unsorted or a sorted T cell fraction (not recorded which). The sequence in DNA is TGTGCCAGCAAGGGGGCAGGGGGTTCCTACAATGAGCAGTTCTTC. Its protein reads: CASKGAGGSYNEQFF.